The text below deals with one T cell receptor beta chain. TCRdb re-called the 5' RACE reads, yielding one record per CDR3 amino acid sequence without DNA. This sample's clone table lists fewer than 550,000 distinct CDR3 sequences. The sample is drawn from a study of T cells expressing NK-cell markers. CDR1 and CDR2 (germline): LNHNV, YYDKDF (reference sequence). This CDR3 spans 15 amino acids. The sequence derives from a woman aged 45-65 years in good health. The rearrangement joins TRBV15 to TRBJ1-1; lacking DNA, the TRBD1 call made by TCRdb goes unchecked. Sequencing input: blood T cells: a sorted CD56 or NKG2C T cell subset, CD4+ or CD8+ T cells, or bulk PBMC T cells (not recorded which). This CDR3 is CATSRVRTGWTEAFF.